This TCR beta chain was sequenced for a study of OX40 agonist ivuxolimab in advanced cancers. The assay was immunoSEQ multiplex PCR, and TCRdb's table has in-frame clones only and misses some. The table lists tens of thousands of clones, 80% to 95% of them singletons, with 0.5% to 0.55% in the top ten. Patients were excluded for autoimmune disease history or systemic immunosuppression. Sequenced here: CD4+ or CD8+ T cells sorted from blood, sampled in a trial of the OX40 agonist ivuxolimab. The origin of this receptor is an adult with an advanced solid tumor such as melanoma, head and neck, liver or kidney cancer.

This CDR3 is CASSVAGGSEQYF. The CDR3 nucleotides are TGTGCCAGCAGCGTCGCCGGGGGGTCCGAGCAGTACTTC. The chain employs TRBV5-4 and TRBJ2-7; 7 bases match TRBD2. Germline V gene data show CDR1 as SGHNT and CDR2 as YYREEE (reference sequence). Trimming removed 4 bases from V and 6 bases from J; junction bases left unmatched: 7. This CDR3 is built from 13 residues.